This T cell receptor beta chain was sequenced in a study of CD8 T cells in ankylosing spondylitis. General study findings and limits: As for the disease-linked clones, they showed a CD8+ phenotype and occurred at relatively low frequencies in peripheral blood. Within ankylosing spondylitis blood, a TCR beta motif made up of under 10 highly homologous variants appeared to be characteristic.

In its sample, this clonotype was seen many times. Antigen: not known. Germline lookup yields CDR1 SGHRS and CDR2 YFSETQ. This CDR3 comprises 16 residues. Trimming pared 7 bases from V and 3 bases from J, leaving 17 bases between. With molecular barcodes, quantitative 5'-RACE was used to make the TCR beta libraries. Via MiXCR, TCRdb re-called the 5' RACE reads, giving one row per CDR3 protein. The table shows about 160,000 distinct CDR3 sequences, with roughly 18% occurring only once. The gene calls are TRBV5-1 and TRBJ2-6; D may be TRBD1 (6 bases). The sequence came from a male donor with ankylosing spondylitis or in good health (not recorded which). The sample taken for sequencing was blood, either unsorted or a sorted T cell fraction (not recorded which). CDR3: CASFNRVPGGANVLTF. The CDR3 bases are TGCGCCAGCTTCAACAGGGTGCCAGGTGGGGCCAACGTCCTGACTTTC. Based on the CDR3 plus reference TRBV5-1 and TRBJ2-6, the full variable domain is KAGVTQTPRYLIKTRGQQVTLSCSPISGHRSVSWYQQTPGQGLQFLFEYFSETQRNKGNFPGRFSGRQFSNSRSEMNVSTLELGDSALYLCASFNRVPGGANVLTFGAGSRLTVL.